These 13 T cell receptor beta chains were all obtained from the same sample, sequenced in a study of shared clonotypes between healthy human individuals. Generated by immunoSEQ multiplex PCR, the TCRdb table keeps only in-frame clones and is missing some. The repertoire has 950,000 to 1,300,000 clones, around 76% of them found once; the top ten carry about 1.5%. Sample: memory CD4+ T cells sorted from blood. Subset of the sample: CD45RA-negative fraction. Source of these receptors: a man aged 18 to 30 in good health.

V usage is TRBV6-6 and J usage is TRBJ2-1; 7 bases are a match to TRBD1. The CDR3 loop spans 14 amino acids. V was pared by 2 bases and J by 10 bases, with 8 bases of the junction left unmatched. CDR1 MNHNY and CDR2 SVGAGI come from the germline V gene (reference sequence). This CDR3 is CASSYRRDSPEQFF. The CDR3 region has the DNA TGTGCCAGCAGTTACCGAAGGGACAGCCCGGAGCAGTTCTTC.

This clone appeared a single time. The V gene is TRBV18, the J gene TRBJ2-2; TRBD1 aligns across 7 bases. Germline V gene sequence: CDR1 KGHSH, CDR2 LQKENI. The CDR3 loop spans 17 amino acids. Trimming at V came to 3 bases and at J to 0 bases, leaving 7 bases not matched to a gene. CDR3: CASSPFGGQTNTGELFF. The CDR3 DNA follows: TGTGCCAGCTCACCCTTTGGGGGACAGACGAACACCGGGGAGCTGTTTTTT. Supplemented by reference TRBV18 and TRBJ2-2, the full variable domain reads NAGVMQNPRHLVRRRGQEARLRCSPMKGHSHVYWYRQLPEEGLKFMVYLQKENIIDESGMPKERFSAEFPKEGPSILRIQQVVRGDSAAYFCASSPFGGQTNTGELFFGEGSRLTVL.

The gene calls are TRBV30 and TRBJ2-5; D unresolved. The CDR3 spans 12 residues. V lost 5 bases to trimming and J lost 5 bases, with 12 bases between them. Germline values: CDR1 GTSNPN, CDR2 SVGIG (reference sequence). CDR3 loop: CAWETLTETQYF. CDR3 bases: TGTGCCTGGGAGACCCTTACGGAGACCCAGTACTTC.

The chain is built from TRBV29-1 and TRBJ2-7; 7 bases match TRBD1. The CDR3 loop spans 11 amino acids. Germline values: CDR1 SQVTM, CDR2 ANQGSEA. After removal of 8 bases from V and 5 bases from J, the junction contained 6 bases not matched to a gene. The CDR3 sequence: CSIRQGHEQYF. CDR3 nucleotide sequence: TGCAGCATTCGACAGGGCCACGAGCAGTACTTC.

The chain recombines TRBV7-9 with TRBJ2-5; TRBD2 matches at 8 bases. This CDR3 is built from 16 residues. With V trimmed by 0 bases and J by 7 bases, 10 bases remained unmatched. Germline loops: CDR1 SEHNR, CDR2 FQNEAQ (reference sequence). CDR3 region: CASSLASSGGRGTQYF. CDR3 sequence (DNA): TGTGCCAGCAGCTTAGCATCGAGCGGGGGCCGAGGGACCCAGTACTTC.

Comments on this clone: In the same sample, other DNA sequences code for this CDR3. The rearrangement joins TRBV5-1 to TRBJ2-6; D uncertain. The germline gives CDR1 SGHRS, CDR2 YFSETQ. Between the trimmed V and J ends, which lost 4 bases and 0 bases, there was a span of 5 bases. There are 14 residues in the CDR3. For the CDR3, the DNA is TGCGCCAGCAGCCCCACCTCTGGGGCCAACGTCCTGACTTTC. Translated: CASSPTSGANVLTF.

The rearrangement uses TRBV30 and TRBJ2-7, with D maybe TRBD2 (6 bases). V was pared by 5 bases and J by 7 bases, with 12 bases between. The CDR3 has 11 residues. Germline loops: CDR1 GTSNPN, CDR2 SVGIG (reference sequence). CDR3 loop: CAWSREFEQYF. CDR3 bases: TGTGCCTGGTCTCGGGAGTTTGAGCAGTACTTC.

The table lists this clone with a count of one. The V gene is TRBV7-2, the J gene TRBJ2-3; 8 nucleotides match TRBD1. The CDR3 is 17 amino acids. Germline CDR1 and CDR2: SGHTA and FQGNSA. J was trimmed by 0 bases and V by 5 bases; bases with no gene match: 10. The CDR3 coding sequence is TGTGCCAGCAGCGCCCGCCGGACAGGGCCTAGCACAGATACGCAGTATTTT. As protein: CASSARRTGPSTDTQYF.

The J gene is TRBJ1-2, the V gene TRBV10-3; D uncertain. The V gene lost 0 bases and the J gene lost 4 bases, with 9 bases spanning the gap. The length of the CDR3 is 14 residues. Germline V lookup: CDR1 ENHRY, CDR2 SYGVKD. The CDR3: CAISESGTPYGYTF. The CDR3 DNA is TGTGCCATCAGTGAGTCTGGCACCCCCTATGGCTACACCTTC.

The chain carries TRBV14 and TRBJ2-7; possible D gene TRBD1, 7 bases. CDR3 length: 14 amino acids. Per germline, CDR1 SGHDN and CDR2 FVKESK. In nucleotides, the CDR3 is TGTGCCAGCAGCCAACTTCAGGAAGCTCCCTCAGGGGGGGTC. Translation: CASSQLQEAPSGGV.

A single count supports this clone. This sequence joins TRBV4-3 and TRBJ2-5; D is uncertain. There are 14 residues in the CDR3. The germline CDR1 and CDR2 sequences are LGHNA and YSLEER. Between the trimmed V and J ends, which lost 0 bases and 3 bases, there was a span of 8 bases. DNA of the CDR3: TGCGCCAGCAGCCAAGATTTTGCCGAAGAGACCCAGTACTTC. Protein product: CASSQDFAEETQYF.

This clone was recorded once. This chain uses TRBV11-2 with TRBJ1-1, with D possibly matching TRBD1 (6 bases). CDR3 length: 16 amino acids. Germline V gives CDR1 SGHAT, CDR2 FQNNGV. The V end was cut by 4 bases, the J end by 9 bases, with 24 bases between. The CDR3 sequence: CASSSVHNAGTSKAFF. The CDR3 region has the DNA TGTGCCAGCAGCTCCGTTCATAATGCCGGGACATCGAAAGCTTTCTTT. Based on the CDR3 plus reference TRBV11-2 and TRBJ1-1, the full variable domain is EAGVAQSPRYKIIEKRQSVAFWCNPISGHATLYWYQQILGQGPKLLIQFQNNGVVDDSQLPKDRFSAERLKGVDSTLKIQPAKLEDSAVYLCASSSVHNAGTSKAFFGQGTRLTVV.

This clone occurred once. The chain joins TRBV5-5 to TRBJ1-1; a weak D match, TRBD1 (5 bases). CDR1 and CDR2 from the germline V gene are SGHKS and YYEKEE (reference sequence). This CDR3 spans 16 amino acids. V was clipped by 0 bases and J by 2 bases, with 14 bases between them. The CDR3 reads CASSLAVSGTNTEAFF. The DNA of the CDR3 is TGTGCCAGCAGCTTGGCCGTTTCCGGGACCAACACTGAAGCTTTCTTT.